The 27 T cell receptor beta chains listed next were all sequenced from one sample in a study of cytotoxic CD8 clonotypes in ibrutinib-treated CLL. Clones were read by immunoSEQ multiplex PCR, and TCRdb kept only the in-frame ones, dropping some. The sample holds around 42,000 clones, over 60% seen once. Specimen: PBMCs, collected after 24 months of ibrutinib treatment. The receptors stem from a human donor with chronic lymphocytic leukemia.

CDR3 nucleotides: TGTGCCAGCAGCGCCCCGGGACGGAACGAGCAGTACTTC. Translated: CASSAPGRNEQYF. The chain links TRBV9 to TRBJ2-7; TRBD1 or TRBD2 may be the D gene (5 bases each). There are 13 residues in the CDR3. Trimming took 3 bases from V and 5 from J, leaving 12 bases between them. Germline loops: CDR1 SGDLS, CDR2 YYNGEE. Combining the CDR3 with reference TRBV9 and TRBJ2-7 gives the whole variable domain DSGVTQTPKHLITATGQRVTLRCSPRSGDLSVYWYQQSLDQGLQFLIQYYNGEERAKGNILERFSAQQFPDLHSELNLSSLELGDSALYFCASSAPGRNEQYFGPGTRLTVT.

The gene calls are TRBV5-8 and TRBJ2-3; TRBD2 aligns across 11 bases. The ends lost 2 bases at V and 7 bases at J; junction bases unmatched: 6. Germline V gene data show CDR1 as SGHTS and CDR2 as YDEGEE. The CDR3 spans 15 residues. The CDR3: CASSFSTSGRYTQYF. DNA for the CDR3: TGTGCCAGCAGCTTTTCTACTAGCGGGAGATATACGCAGTATTTT.

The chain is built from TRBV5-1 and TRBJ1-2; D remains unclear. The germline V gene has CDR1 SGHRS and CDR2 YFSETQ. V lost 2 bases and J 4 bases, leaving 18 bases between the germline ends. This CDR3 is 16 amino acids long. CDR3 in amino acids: CASSFTTETGGYGYTF. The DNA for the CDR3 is TGCGCCAGCAGCTTTACGACGGAGACGGGTGGCTATGGCTACACCTTC.

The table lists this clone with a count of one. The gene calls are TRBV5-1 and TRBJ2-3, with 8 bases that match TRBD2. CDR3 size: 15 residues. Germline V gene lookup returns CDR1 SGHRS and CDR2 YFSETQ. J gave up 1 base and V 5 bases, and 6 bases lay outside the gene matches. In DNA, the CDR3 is TGCGCCAGCAGTTTTAGCGGGGCCCGCACAGATACGCAGTATTTT. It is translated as CASSFSGARTDTQYF. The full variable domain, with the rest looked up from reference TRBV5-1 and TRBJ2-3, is KAGVTQTPRYLIKTRGQQVTLSCSPISGHRSVSWYQQTPGQGLQFLFEYFSETQRNKGNFPGRFSGRQFSNSRSEMNVSTLELGDSALYLCASSFSGARTDTQYFGPGTRLTVL.

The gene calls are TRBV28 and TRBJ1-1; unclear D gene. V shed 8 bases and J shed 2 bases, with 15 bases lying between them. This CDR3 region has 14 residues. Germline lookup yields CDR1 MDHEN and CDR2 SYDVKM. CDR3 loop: CASLYNRGNTEAFF. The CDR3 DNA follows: TGTGCCAGCCTCTATAATCGGGGTAACACTGAAGCTTTCTTT.

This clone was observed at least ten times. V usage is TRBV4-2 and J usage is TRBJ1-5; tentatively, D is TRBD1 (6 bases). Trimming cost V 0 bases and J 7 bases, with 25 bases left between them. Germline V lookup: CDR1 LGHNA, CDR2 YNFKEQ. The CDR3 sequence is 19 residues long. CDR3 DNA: TGTGCCAGCAGCCAAGAAGGTCTGGGGTTACAGGGTGGGAAACAGCCCCAGCATTTT. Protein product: CASSQEGLGLQGGKQPQHF.

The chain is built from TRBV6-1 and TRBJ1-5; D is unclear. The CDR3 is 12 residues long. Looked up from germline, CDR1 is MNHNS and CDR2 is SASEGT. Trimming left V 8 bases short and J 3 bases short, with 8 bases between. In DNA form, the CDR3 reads TGTGCCAGCTGGAGACCCAATCAGCCCCAGCATTTT. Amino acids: CASWRPNQPQHF.

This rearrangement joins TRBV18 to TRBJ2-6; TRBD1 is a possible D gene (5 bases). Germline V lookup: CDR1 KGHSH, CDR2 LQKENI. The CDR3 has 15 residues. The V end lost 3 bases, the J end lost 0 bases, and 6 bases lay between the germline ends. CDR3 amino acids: CASSPTVSGANVLTF. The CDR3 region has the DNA TGTGCCAGCTCACCGACAGTCTCTGGGGCCAACGTCCTGACTTTC.

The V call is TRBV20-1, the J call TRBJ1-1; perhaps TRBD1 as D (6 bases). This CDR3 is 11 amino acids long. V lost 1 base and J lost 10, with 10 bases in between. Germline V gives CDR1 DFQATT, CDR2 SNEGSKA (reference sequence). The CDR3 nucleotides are TGCAGTGCTAGAGGGCCAGGGGCAGCTTTCTTT. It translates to CSARGPGAAFF.

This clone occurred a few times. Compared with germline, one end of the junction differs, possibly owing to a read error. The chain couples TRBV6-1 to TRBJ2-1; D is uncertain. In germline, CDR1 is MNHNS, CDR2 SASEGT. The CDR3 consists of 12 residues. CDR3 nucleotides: TGTGCCAGCTGTACCTCCCACAATGAGCAGTTCTTC. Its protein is CASCTSHNEQFF.

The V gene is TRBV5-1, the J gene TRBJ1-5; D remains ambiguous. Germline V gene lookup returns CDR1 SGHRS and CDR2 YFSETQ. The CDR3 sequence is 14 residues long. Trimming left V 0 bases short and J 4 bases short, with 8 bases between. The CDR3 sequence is CASSLGAGNQPQHF. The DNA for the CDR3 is TGCGCCAGCAGCTTGGGTGCGGGGAATCAGCCCCAGCATTTT.

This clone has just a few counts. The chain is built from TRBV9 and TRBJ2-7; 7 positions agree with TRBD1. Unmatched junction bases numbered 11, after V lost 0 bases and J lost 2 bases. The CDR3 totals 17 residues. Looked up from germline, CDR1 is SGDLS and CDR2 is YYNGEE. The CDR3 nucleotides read TGTGCCAGCAGCGTAGCGGGTCTGGGGCAGGGGGCCTACGAGCAGTACTTC. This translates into CASSVAGLGQGAYEQYF.

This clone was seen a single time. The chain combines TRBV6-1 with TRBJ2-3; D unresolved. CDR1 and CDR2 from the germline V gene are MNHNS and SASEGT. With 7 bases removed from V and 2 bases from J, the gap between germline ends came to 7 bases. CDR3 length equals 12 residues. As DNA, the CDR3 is TGTGCCAGCACCCCCCCCACAGATACGCAGTATTTT. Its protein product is CASTPPTDTQYF.

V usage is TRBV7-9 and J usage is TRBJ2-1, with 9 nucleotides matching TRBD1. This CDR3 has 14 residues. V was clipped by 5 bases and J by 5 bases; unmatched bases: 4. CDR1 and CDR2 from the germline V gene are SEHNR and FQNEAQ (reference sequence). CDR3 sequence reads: CASSNRGLHNEQFF. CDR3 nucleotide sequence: TGTGCCAGCAGCAACAGGGGGCTTCACAATGAGCAGTTCTTC.

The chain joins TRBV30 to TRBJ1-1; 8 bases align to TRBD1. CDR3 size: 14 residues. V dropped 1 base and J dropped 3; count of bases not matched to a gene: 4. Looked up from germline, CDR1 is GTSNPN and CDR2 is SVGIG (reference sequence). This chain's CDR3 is CAWSETGGHTEAFF. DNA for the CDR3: TGTGCCTGGAGTGAAACAGGGGGGCACACTGAAGCTTTCTTT.

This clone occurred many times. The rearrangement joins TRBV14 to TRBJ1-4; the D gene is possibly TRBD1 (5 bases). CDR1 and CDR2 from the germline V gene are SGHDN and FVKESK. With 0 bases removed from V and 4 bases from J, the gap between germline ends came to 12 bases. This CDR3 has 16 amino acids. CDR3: CASSQDSGISNEKLFF. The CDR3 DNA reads TGTGCCAGCAGCCAAGATTCAGGGATAAGTAATGAAAAACTGTTTTTT.

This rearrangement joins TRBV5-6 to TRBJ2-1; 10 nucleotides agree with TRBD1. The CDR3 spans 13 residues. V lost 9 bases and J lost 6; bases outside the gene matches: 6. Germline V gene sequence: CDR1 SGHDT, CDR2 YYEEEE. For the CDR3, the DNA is TGTGCCACCGGGACAGGGGTGCCCAATGAGCAGTTCTTC. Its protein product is CATGTGVPNEQFF.

The CDR3 sequence is CASSLNRVDTQYF. The CDR3 coding sequence is TGTGCCAGCAGCTTAAATAGGGTGGATACGCAGTATTTT. This sequence joins TRBV7-3 and TRBJ2-3; D is undetermined. The V and J ends lost 1 base and 6 bases respectively, with 8 bases between them. Germline V gene lookup returns CDR1 SGHTA and CDR2 FQGTGA. The CDR3 contains 13 residues.

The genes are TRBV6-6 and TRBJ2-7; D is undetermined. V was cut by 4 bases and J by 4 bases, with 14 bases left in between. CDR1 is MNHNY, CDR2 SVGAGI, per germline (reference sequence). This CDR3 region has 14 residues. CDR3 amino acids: CASSSTVVKYEQYF. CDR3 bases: TGTGCCAGCAGTTCCACTGTGGTAAAGTACGAGCAGTACTTC.

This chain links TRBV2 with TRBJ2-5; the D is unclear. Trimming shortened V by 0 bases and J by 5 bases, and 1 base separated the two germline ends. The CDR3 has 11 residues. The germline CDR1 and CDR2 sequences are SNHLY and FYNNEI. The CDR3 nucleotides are TGTGCCAGCAGTGAAGCGGAGACCCAGTACTTC. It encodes CASSEAETQYF.

CDR3 nucleotide sequence: TGTGCCAGCTCACGGGGGACAGGGGGCTCCGGTCAGCCCCAGCATTTT. As protein: CASSRGTGGSGQPQHF. This sequence joins TRBV18 and TRBJ1-5, with 12 bases lining up with TRBD1. V lost 4 bases to trimming and J lost 6 bases; unmatched junction nucleotides: 7. This CDR3 contains 16 residues. Germline CDR1 is KGHSH and CDR2 is LQKENI.

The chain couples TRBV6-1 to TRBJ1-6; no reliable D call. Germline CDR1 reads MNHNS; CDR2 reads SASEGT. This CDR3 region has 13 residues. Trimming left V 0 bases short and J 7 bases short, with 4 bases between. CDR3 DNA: TGTGCCAGCAGTGAAGCAGAAAATTCACCCCTCCACTTT. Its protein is CASSEAENSPLHF.

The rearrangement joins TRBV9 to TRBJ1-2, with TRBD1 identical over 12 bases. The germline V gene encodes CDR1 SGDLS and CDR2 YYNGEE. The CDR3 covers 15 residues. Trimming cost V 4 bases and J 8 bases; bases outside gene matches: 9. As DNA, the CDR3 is TGTGCCAGCAGCCCCCGGGACAGGGGGCTGAAGGGCTACACCTTC. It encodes CASSPRDRGLKGYTF.

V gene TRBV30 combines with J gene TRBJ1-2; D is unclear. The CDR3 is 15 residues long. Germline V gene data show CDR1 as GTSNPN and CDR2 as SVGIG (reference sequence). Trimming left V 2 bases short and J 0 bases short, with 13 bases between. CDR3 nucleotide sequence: TGTGCCTGGAGTCCTCGCGGTAGGGCTAACTATGGCTACACCTTC. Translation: CAWSPRGRANYGYTF.

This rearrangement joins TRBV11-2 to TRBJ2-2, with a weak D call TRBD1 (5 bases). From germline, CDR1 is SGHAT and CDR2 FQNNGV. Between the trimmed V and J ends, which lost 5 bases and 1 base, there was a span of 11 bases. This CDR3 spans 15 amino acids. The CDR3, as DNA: TGTGCCAGCAGCAGAAGAACAGGGAACACCGGGGAGCTGTTTTTT. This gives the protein CASSRRTGNTGELFF.

DNA for the CDR3: TGTGCCAGCAGCGTAGCCCCCCAAGCGGGGGCTAGCACAGATACGCAGTATTTT. Encoded protein: CASSVAPQAGASTDTQYF. The V and J genes are TRBV9 and TRBJ2-3; TRBD2 matches at 8 bases. The CDR3 loop spans 18 amino acids. Germline trimming cut 0 bases from V and 0 bases from J; bases unmatched to any gene: 9. Germline V CDR1 and CDR2: SGDLS, YYNGEE.

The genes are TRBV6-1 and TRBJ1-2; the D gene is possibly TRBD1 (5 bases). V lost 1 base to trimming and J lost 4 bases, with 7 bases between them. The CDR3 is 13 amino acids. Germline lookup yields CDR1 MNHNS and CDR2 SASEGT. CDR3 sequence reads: CASSEVGTYGYTF. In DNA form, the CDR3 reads TGTGCCAGCAGTGAAGTGGGGACCTATGGCTACACCTTC.